This TCR beta chain originates from a study of T-cell reconstitution after alpha-beta-depleted transplantation in children. This clonotype was found a few times. Its specificity is unknown. Unique molecular identifiers were incorporated when the TCRbeta library was constructed. Using its own MiXCR run on the PCR reads, TCRdb lists one record per CDR3 protein. Among hundreds of thousands of distinct CDR3 sequences listed, around 13% were seen once. Germline-derived CDR1 and CDR2 are DFQATT and SNEGSKA (reference sequence). V was shortened by 0 bases and J by 2 bases, with 11 bases between the two germline ends. CDR3 length: 16 residues. Study-wide results and caveats: For some patients, TCRbeta diversity was high at day 60 because of recipient T cells and thymic progenitors that survived. T cells produced anew were the main source of T-cell counts and diversity one year after transplant.

The TCR originated in a girl aged 2-10 years with congenital amegakaryocytic thrombocytopenia, due to receive a stem cell transplant. The sample was PBMCs, taken before TCRalphabeta/CD19-depleted stem cell transplant. The gene calls are TRBV20-1 and TRBJ2-6; D is possibly TRBD2 (5 bases). The CDR3 sequence is CSARDDGITGANVLTF. CDR3 in DNA: TGCAGTGCTAGAGATGACGGGATAACTGGGGCCAACGTCCTGACTTTC.